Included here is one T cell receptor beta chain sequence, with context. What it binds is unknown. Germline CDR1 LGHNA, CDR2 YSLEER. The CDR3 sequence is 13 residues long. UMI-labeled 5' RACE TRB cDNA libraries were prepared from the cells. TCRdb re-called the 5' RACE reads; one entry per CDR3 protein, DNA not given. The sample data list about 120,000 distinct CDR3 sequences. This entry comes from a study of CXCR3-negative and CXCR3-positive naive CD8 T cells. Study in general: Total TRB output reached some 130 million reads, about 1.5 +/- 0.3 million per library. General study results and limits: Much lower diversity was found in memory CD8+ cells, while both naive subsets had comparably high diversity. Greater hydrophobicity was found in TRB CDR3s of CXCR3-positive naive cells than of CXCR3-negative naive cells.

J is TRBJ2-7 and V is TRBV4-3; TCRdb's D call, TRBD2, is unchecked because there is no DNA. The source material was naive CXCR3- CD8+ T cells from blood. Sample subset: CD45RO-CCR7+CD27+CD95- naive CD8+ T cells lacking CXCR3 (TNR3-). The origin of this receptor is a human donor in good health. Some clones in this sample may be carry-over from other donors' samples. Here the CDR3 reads CASSPGTNYEQYF.